The clone carrying this T cell receptor (beta chain) was recorded only once. Produced via immunoSEQ multiplex PCR; TCRdb's table is partial and in-frame only. The top ten hold 30% to 40% of the sample, which has 35,000 to 50,000 clones, 75% to 85% seen once. The source of the sample is a study of T cells in localized non-small cell lung cancer. The CDR3 totals 13 residues. Deletions cut 3 bases from V and 9 bases from J, with 11 bases between. The specimen comprised PBMCs, sampled before any cancer treatment. The chain joins TRBV7-1 to TRBJ2-2; no clear D. TRBV7-1 is noted as an ORF with a role that remains uncertain. This sequence was found in a woman between 35 and 70 years old with stage II squamous cell lung carcinoma. The CDR3 DNA reads TGTGCCAGCAGCTCGACACTTTCCCGGGAGCTGTTTTTT. Amino acid sequence: CASSSTLSRELFF.